The 25 T cell receptor beta chains presented below share a single source sample, sequenced in a study of cytomegalovirus exposure and HLA in healthy donors. It was with 60 Vbeta and 13 Jbeta primers that the PCR ran. The repertoire was sequenced with immunoSEQ multiplex PCR; TCRdb's copy has only in-frame clones and lacks some. The repertoire includes about 64,000 clones, under 85% of them detected once, and approximately 5.4% sits in the top ten. The material sequenced was PBMCs. The receptors were gathered from a male donor in good health and CMV-seropositive.

This chain links TRBV12-5 with TRBJ1-2, with TRBD1 identical over 7 bases. The CDR3 sequence is 12 residues long. Unmatched junction bases numbered 1, after V lost 1 base and J lost 8 bases. In germline, CDR1 is LGHNT, CDR2 FRNRAP. CDR3 nucleotides: TGTGCTAGTGGTTTGGACAGGGGCGGCTACACCTTC. It codes for CASGLDRGGYTF.

This sequence joins TRBV6-5 and TRBJ2-2, with TRBD1 matching 9 bases. With 6 bases clipped from V and 4 bases from J, the junction kept 3 bases outside the gene matches. Germline CDR1 reads MNHEY; CDR2 reads SVGAGI. The CDR3 is 14 residues long. The CDR3 DNA sequence: TGTGCCAGCAGGGGACAGGGCGGCACCGGGGAGCTGTTTTTT. Amino acids: CASRGQGGTGELFF.

This chain joins TRBV6-1 and TRBJ2-3; D not certain. CDR3 size: 13 residues. In germline, CDR1 is MNHNS, CDR2 SASEGT. V lost 0 bases and J lost 11, with 12 bases in between. CDR3 amino acids: CASSEAGLPLQYF. The DNA for the CDR3 is TGTGCCAGCAGTGAAGCCGGTCTCCCCTTGCAGTATTTT.

The V call is TRBV7-9, the J call TRBJ1-2; D unresolved. Trimming shortened V by 2 bases and J by 0 bases, and 10 bases separated the two germline ends. Per the germline V gene, CDR1 is SEHNR and CDR2 is FQNEAQ (reference sequence). This CDR3 contains 15 residues. CDR3 DNA sequence: TGTGCCAGCAGCTTATCCTCTACGGCTAACTATGGCTACACCTTC. This translates into CASSLSSTANYGYTF.

V and J are TRBV27 and TRBJ2-1; 10 bases are a match to TRBD2. The germline gives CDR1 MNHEY, CDR2 SMNVEV (reference sequence). This CDR3 has 15 residues. The V and J ends lost 2 bases and 9 bases, in that order; junction bases with no gene match: 7. The CDR3 region is CASSLPAGGPGEQFF. The DNA of the CDR3 is TGTGCCAGCAGTTTACCAGCGGGGGGGCCGGGTGAGCAGTTCTTC.

The chain links TRBV27 to TRBJ1-1; TRBD1 agrees at 7 bases. CDR3 length: 14 amino acids. The V and J ends lost 5 bases and 5 bases, in that order; junction bases with no gene match: 8. CDR1 is MNHEY, CDR2 SMNVEV, per germline (reference sequence). The CDR3 loop is CASSALQGRTEAFF. CDR3 in DNA: TGTGCCAGCAGTGCCCTACAGGGGCGGACTGAAGCTTTCTTT.

CDR3 bases: TGTGCCAGCAGTTTTGCAGGAGGGACTAATGAAAAACTGTTTTTT. This gives the protein CASSFAGGTNEKLFF. This sequence joins TRBV7-9 and TRBJ1-4, with D unclear. V lost 6 bases, J lost 2 bases, and 13 bases lay in between. The germline gives CDR1 SEHNR, CDR2 FQNEAQ (reference sequence). The CDR3 totals 15 residues.

The rearrangement joins TRBV7-2 to TRBJ2-1, with D perhaps TRBD2 (5 bases). CDR1 and CDR2 (germline): SGHTA, FQGNSA. This CDR3 has 14 residues. Trimming cost V 1 base and J 4 bases, with 8 bases left between them. CDR3 residues: CASSLVQRYNEQFF. The CDR3 nucleotides read TGTGCCAGCAGCTTAGTACAGCGGTACAATGAGCAGTTCTTC.

The chain links TRBV5-5 to TRBJ1-4; TRBD1 agrees at 9 bases. Losses at the gene ends were 2 bases for V and 7 bases for J; bases not matched to a gene: 9. The CDR3 has 16 residues. In germline, CDR1 is SGHKS, CDR2 YYEKEE (reference sequence). The CDR3 spells CASSFLNSDRGEKLFF. The CDR3 DNA reads as TGTGCCAGCAGCTTTCTTAATTCGGACAGGGGTGAAAAACTGTTTTTT.

J is TRBJ1-5 and V is TRBV2, with D perhaps TRBD1 (5 bases). The germline V gene encodes CDR1 SNHLY and CDR2 FYNNEI. The CDR3 totals 18 residues. V gave up 2 bases and J gave up 1 base, with 18 bases separating them. The CDR3 DNA reads TGTGCCAGCAGTGAAAGCGCCCGGGGGTCGAGAAGCAATCAGCCCCAGCATTTT. Protein product: CASSESARGSRSNQPQHF.

In its sample, this clone was seen once. V usage is TRBV4-3 and J usage is TRBJ2-3; 9 nucleotides line up with TRBD2. The V and J ends lost 2 bases and 4 bases, in that order; junction bases with no gene match: 4. In germline, CDR1 is LGHNA, CDR2 YSLEER. CDR3 length equals 15 residues. The CDR3 DNA follows: TGCGCCAGCAGCCAACTAGCGGGGCGGTCAGATACGCAGTATTTT. Translated: CASSQLAGRSDTQYF.

This clone came up a few times. The genes are TRBV5-1 and TRBJ2-5, with D uncertain. The V end lost 0 bases, the J end lost 5 bases, and 11 bases lay between the germline ends. This CDR3 contains 14 residues. Per germline, CDR1 SGHRS and CDR2 YFSETQ. The CDR3 DNA sequence: TGCGCCAGCAGCTTGGCCGGTCTCGGGGAGACCCAGTACTTC. Its protein product is CASSLAGLGETQYF. The full variable domain, its missing parts supplied by reference TRBV5-1 and TRBJ2-5, is KAGVTQTPRYLIKTRGQQVTLSCSPISGHRSVSWYQQTPGQGLQFLFEYFSETQRNKGNFPGRFSGRQFSNSRSEMNVSTLELGDSALYLCASSLAGLGETQYFGPGTRLLVL.

The V call is TRBV27, the J call TRBJ2-2; D is ambiguous. The CDR3 is 15 amino acids. V was pared by 3 bases and J by 0 bases, with 8 bases between. Germline V CDR1 and CDR2: MNHEY, SMNVEV (reference sequence). The CDR3 DNA sequence: TGTGCCAGCAGTTTGTGGGCCGCGAACACCGGGGAGCTGTTTTTT. Protein sequence: CASSLWAANTGELFF.

The genes are TRBV20-1 and TRBJ2-7; D gene unclear. The germline gives CDR1 DFQATT, CDR2 SNEGSKA (reference sequence). The CDR3 has 10 residues. With 5 bases removed from V and 2 bases from J, the gap between germline ends came to 4 bases. CDR3 DNA sequence: TGCAGTGCTGGGCCCTACGAGCAGTACTTC. Translated: CSAGPYEQYF.

This clone showed up just once. The chain links TRBV6-5 to TRBJ1-2; TRBD1 matches 11 bases. CDR3 length equals 15 residues. The germline gives CDR1 MNHEY, CDR2 SVGAGI. Trimming took 6 bases from V and 5 from J; bases not matched to a gene: 8. CDR3 amino acids: CASSRGTGGYYGYTF. The CDR3 DNA follows: TGTGCCAGCAGCCGCGGGACAGGGGGGTATTATGGCTACACCTTC.

This chain connects TRBV9 to TRBJ2-3, with unresolved D. Per the germline V gene, CDR1 is SGDLS and CDR2 is YYNGEE. V gave up 4 bases and J gave up 4 bases, with 16 bases separating them. This CDR3 has 15 residues. CDR3 nucleotide sequence: TGTGCCAGCAGCCCTCGTTCTGTTCGGGCAGATACGCAGTATTTT. Translation gives CASSPRSVRADTQYF.

This chain uses TRBV5-1 with TRBJ1-2; no clear D. The CDR3 totals 15 residues. In germline, CDR1 is SGHRS, CDR2 YFSETQ. Trimming pared 0 bases from V and 2 bases from J, leaving 11 bases between. This CDR3 reads CASSLADCKNYGYTF. The CDR3 DNA reads as TGCGCCAGCAGCTTGGCGGACTGCAAGAACTATGGCTACACCTTC.

The chain links TRBV7-2 to TRBJ2-7, with a possible D match to TRBD1 (5 bases). CDR1 and CDR2 (germline): SGHTA, FQGNSA. The CDR3 length is 13 residues. With 5 bases removed from V and 2 bases from J, the gap between germline ends came to 10 bases. This CDR3 is CASSLKGPYEQYF. The CDR3 region has the DNA TGTGCCAGCAGCCTCAAGGGGCCCTACGAGCAGTACTTC.

The genes are TRBV2 and TRBJ1-6; D uncertain. V was trimmed by 7 bases and J by 11 bases, leaving 9 bases between them. The germline gives CDR1 SNHLY, CDR2 FYNNEI. The CDR3 loop spans 11 amino acids. As DNA, the CDR3 is TGTGCCAGCAACATATCTCCACCCCTCCACTTT. This codes for CASNISPPLHF. The variable domain in full, with the rest retrieved from reference TRBV2 and TRBJ1-6, is EPEVTQTPSHQVTQMGQEVILRCVPISNHLYFYWYRQILGQKVEFLVSFYNNEISEKSEIFDDQFSVERPDGSNFTLKIRSTKLEDSAMYFCASNISPPLHFGNGTRLTVT.

This chain connects TRBV6-5 to TRBJ1-2, with 7 positions matching TRBD1. V trimming: 6 bases; J trimming: 8 bases; junction bases outside the gene matches: 9. The CDR3 loop spans 13 amino acids. The germline gives CDR1 MNHEY, CDR2 SVGAGI. The CDR3 nucleotides read TGTGCCAGCAGCCCGACGAGGGGGCGAGGCTACACCTTC. This sequence encodes CASSPTRGRGYTF.

A few counts support this clone. This sequence joins TRBV6-1 and TRBJ1-3; D may be TRBD1 (6 bases). Germline V lookup: CDR1 MNHNS, CDR2 SASEGT. The ends were cut back, 10 bases at V and 0 bases at J, with 16 bases in the middle. The CDR3 runs 15 residues. CDR3 sequence (DNA): TGTGCCACCAGGGGCTTTGCTTCCTCTGGAAACACCATATATTTT. This gives the protein CATRGFASSGNTIYF.

The gene calls are TRBV28 and TRBJ1-4; no definite D call. The CDR3 runs to 16 residues. Germline loops: CDR1 MDHEN, CDR2 SYDVKM. V shed 6 bases and J shed 0 bases, with 14 bases lying between them. The CDR3 nucleotides are TGTGCCAGCAGAACAACCCTCGAGGCAACTAATGAAAAACTGTTTTTT. Translated: CASRTTLEATNEKLFF.

This sequence joins TRBV7-9 and TRBJ1-1; D is perhaps TRBD1 (6 bases). V lost 6 bases and J lost 7, with 12 bases in between. The germline CDR1 and CDR2 sequences are SEHNR and FQNEAQ (reference sequence). This CDR3 spans 12 amino acids. In DNA, the CDR3 is TGTGCCAGCAGTAAGGGGGTTAATGAAGCTTTCTTT. As protein: CASSKGVNEAFF.

This clone was seen just once. The V gene is TRBV10-3, the J gene TRBJ2-2; 9 positions agree with TRBD1. The CDR3 totals 17 residues. V lost 5 bases and J lost 2; bases outside the gene matches: 9. CDR1 is ENHRY, CDR2 SYGVKD, per germline. The CDR3 sequence is CAISTGGAGRNTGELFF. The CDR3 DNA sequence: TGTGCCATCAGTACAGGGGGCGCGGGTCGAAACACCGGGGAGCTGTTTTTT.

V gene TRBV9 combines with J gene TRBJ2-3; D remains unclear. Germline V gene data show CDR1 as SGDLS and CDR2 as YYNGEE. This CDR3 comprises 15 residues. V shed 0 bases and J shed 0 bases, with 8 bases lying between them. The CDR3 DNA follows: TGTGCCAGCAGCGTAGACAGCTATAGCACAGATACGCAGTATTTT. Its protein product is CASSVDSYSTDTQYF.